A single sample gave rise to the 13 T cell receptor beta chains below, sequenced in a study of T-cell memory formation after mild COVID-19. Using its own MiXCR run on the 5' RACE reads, TCRdb lists one record per CDR3 protein. This table holds tens of thousands of distinct CDR3 sequences, approximately 16% found once. Sequencing input: PBMCs or a T cell subset sorted from them (not recorded which). All receptors derive from a man between 18 and 35 years old who had mild COVID-19 (a few samples of this study predate the infection). Cell type and time point are not known.

This clonotype was counted only a few times. The chain links TRBV6-2 or TRBV6-3 to TRBJ2-5; 8 bases are shared with TRBD1. CDR1 is MNHEY and CDR2 is SVGEGT in the germline V gene. This CDR3 is 15 amino acids long. The J segment lost 4 bases and the V segment lost 6 bases, leaving 10 bases of the junction unmatched. CDR3 protein: CASRTGQGEGETQYF. For the CDR3, the DNA is TGTGCCAGCAGGACCGGACAGGGAGAGGGAGAGACCCAGTACTTC.

The J gene is TRBJ2-7, the V gene TRBV7-2; 8 bases agree with TRBD2. V lost 7 bases and J lost 6; bases outside the gene matches: 8. Germline CDR1 reads SGHTA; CDR2 reads FQGNSA. This CDR3 spans 13 amino acids. CDR3 DNA: TGTGCCAGCACCTCGGGGGGGCCTACCGAGCAGTACTTC. It specifies CASTSGGPTEQYF.

The chain joins TRBV5-1 to TRBJ2-7, with D perhaps matching TRBD2 (5 bases). The length of the CDR3 is 13 residues. V was pared by 4 bases and J by 4 bases, with 12 bases between. Looked up from germline, CDR1 is SGHRS and CDR2 is YFSETQ. CDR3 sequence (DNA): TGCGCCAGCAGCAGCGGAAGTGGATACGAGCAGTACTTC. It yields the protein CASSSGSGYEQYF. Supplemented by reference TRBV5-1 and TRBJ2-7, the full variable domain reads KAGVTQTPRYLIKTRGQQVTLSCSPISGHRSVSWYQQTPGQGLQFLFEYFSETQRNKGNFPGRFSGRQFSNSRSEMNVSTLELGDSALYLCASSSGSGYEQYFGPGTRLTVT.

The rearrangement uses TRBV18 and TRBJ1-2; D remains ambiguous. The CDR3 loop spans 17 amino acids. Germline CDR1 KGHSH, CDR2 LQKENI. Trimming removed 2 bases from V and 2 bases from J, with 18 bases in between. CDR3 DNA sequence: TGTGCCAGCTCACCAAGGAGGCGAGACGCAGCCAACTATGGCTACACCTTC. Encoded protein: CASSPRRRDAANYGYTF.

V and J are TRBV6-2 or TRBV6-3 and TRBJ1-2; no definite D call. The CDR3 sequence is 12 residues long. Germline V gives CDR1 MNHEY, CDR2 SVGEGT. V lost 8 bases to trimming and J lost 1 base, with 8 bases between them. CDR3 region: CASDGDNYGYTF. CDR3 bases: TGTGCCAGCGACGGGGATAACTATGGCTACACCTTC.

The chain employs TRBV12-3 or TRBV12-4 and TRBJ1-5; 8 nucleotides line up with TRBD1. The CDR3 loop spans 13 amino acids. J was trimmed by 5 bases and V by 6 bases; bases with no gene match: 3. CDR3 residues: CASSQGADQPQHF. Written as DNA, the CDR3 is TGTGCCAGCAGCCAGGGGGCAGATCAGCCCCAGCATTTT.

The sample holds many counts of this clonotype. The rearrangement links TRBV5-1 to TRBJ2-7, with D tentatively TRBD1 or TRBD2 (5 bases each). This CDR3 region has 12 residues. Deletions cut 4 bases from V and 5 bases from J, with 10 bases between. Germline-derived CDR1 and CDR2 are SGHRS and YFSETQ. CDR3 DNA sequence: TGCGCCAGCAGCCAGGGACGCAACGAGCAGTACTTC. Amino acids: CASSQGRNEQYF.

This clonotype was counted a few times. J is TRBJ2-2 and V is TRBV7-2; 8 bases are shared with TRBD2. Germline V lookup: CDR1 SGHTA, CDR2 FQGNSA. This CDR3 has 15 amino acids. J gave up 0 bases and V 5 bases, and 2 bases lay outside the gene matches. The CDR3 bases are TGTGCCAGCAGCGTACTAGCGGCGAACACCGGGGAGCTGTTTTTT. Translated: CASSVLAANTGELFF.

V usage is TRBV29-1 and J usage is TRBJ1-2; no clear D gene. This CDR3 has 11 residues. V was shortened by 7 bases and J by 7 bases, with 13 bases between the two germline ends. CDR1 and CDR2 from the germline V gene are SQVTM and ANQGSEA. The CDR3 DNA is TGCAGCGCCCGGTGGGCGGTTGGCTACACCTTC. Amino acid sequence: CSARWAVGYTF.

This clonotype was seen only a few times. This sequence joins TRBV7-9 and TRBJ2-5, with D unresolved. Trimming left V 8 bases short and J 3 bases short, with 10 bases between. Germline CDR1 SEHNR, CDR2 FQNEAQ (reference sequence). CDR3 length equals 12 residues. CDR3 in amino acids: CASRWAEETQYF. In DNA, the CDR3 is TGTGCCAGCCGTTGGGCAGAAGAGACCCAGTACTTC.

The chain links TRBV4-1 to TRBJ1-5; D is unclear. CDR3 length: 16 residues. Trimming shortened V by 1 base and J by 2 bases, and 12 bases separated the two germline ends. In germline, CDR1 is MGHRA, CDR2 YSYEKL. The CDR3 DNA reads as TGCGCCAGCAGCCAAGTGTCTCCGCGGGGCAATCAGCCCCAGCATTTT. Amino acids: CASSQVSPRGNQPQHF.

This clonotype was seen a few times. This chain links TRBV7-9 with TRBJ1-1, with D tentatively TRBD1 (6 bases). The CDR3 length is 13 residues. V lost 7 bases to trimming and J lost 7 bases, with 16 bases between them. CDR1 SEHNR and CDR2 FQNEAQ come from the germline V gene (reference sequence). The CDR3 DNA reads as TGTGCCAGCATCAGGGGCTTAAGGGATGAAGCTTTCTTT. Translation gives CASIRGLRDEAFF.

The chain joins TRBV7-9 to TRBJ1-1, with 9 bases matching TRBD1. This CDR3 has 17 amino acids. After removal of 4 bases from V and 1 base from J, the junction contained 10 bases not matched to a gene. Germline loops: CDR1 SEHNR, CDR2 FQNEAQ (reference sequence). The CDR3 reads CASSSGRGQGSNTEAFF. In DNA form, the CDR3 reads TGTGCCAGCAGCTCGGGTCGGGGACAGGGTTCGAACACTGAAGCTTTCTTT. The entire variable domain, with the rest obtained from reference TRBV7-9 and TRBJ1-1, is as follows: DTGVSQNPRHKITKRGQNVTFRCDPISEHNRLYWYRQTLGQGPEFLTYFQNEAQLEKSRLLSDRFSAERPKGSFSTLEIQRTEQGDSAMYLCASSSGRGQGSNTEAFFGQGTRLTVV.